The present T cell receptor (beta chain) was sequenced within a study of blood T cell repertoires in COVID-19. At the level of the study: T cells, B-cell-depleted T cells, or PBMCs supplied cDNA or gDNA.

In this sample, this clone turned up a few times. The data were produced by immunoSEQ multiplex PCR, yet TCRdb's version contains in-frame clones alone and is incomplete. This sample yields roughly 79,000 clones, of which approximately 80% are seen a single time; over 4.5% belongs to the top ten. The V and J ends lost 6 bases and 9 bases, in that order; junction bases with no gene match: 7. CDR3 length: 14 amino acids. The germline CDR1 and CDR2 sequences are MRHNA and SNTAGT. The rearrangement uses TRBV6-4 and TRBJ2-1; TRBD2 matches 11 bases. The specimen sequenced was peripheral blood. The sequence derives from a man aged 55-75 years with active or convalescent COVID-19. CDR3 in DNA: TGTGCCAGCAGAGCGACTAGCGGGGCGGGTGAGCAGTTCTTC. This encodes CASRATSGAGEQFF.